The 15 T cell receptor beta chains below come from one sample, sequenced in a study of blood T cell repertoires in COVID-19. Profiled with immunoSEQ multiplex PCR; TCRdb holds only in-frame clones, not every one. The table records 55,000 to 60,000 clones, under 90% of them present only once. Sequenced input: peripheral blood. The receptor set was obtained from a man in his forties with active COVID-19.

The chain employs TRBV18 and TRBJ2-7, with D possibly being TRBD1 (6 bases). Germline loops: CDR1 KGHSH, CDR2 LQKENI. V lost 6 bases, J lost 1 base, and 19 bases lay in between. The CDR3 extends over 16 amino acids. The CDR3 bases are TGTGCCAGCTCCTCAGCCCAGGGGCGGTTTTCCTACGAGCAGTACTTC. It yields the protein CASSSAQGRFSYEQYF.

This clone was counted once. In DNA form, the CDR3 reads TGTGCCAGCTCCGCAGGAAACGGCAATCAGCCCCAGCATTTT. It codes for CASSAGNGNQPQHF. The gene calls are TRBV3-1 (or the pseudogene TRBV3-2) and TRBJ1-5; D gene ambiguous. This CDR3 contains 14 residues. The germline V gene encodes CDR1 LGHDT and CDR2 YNNKEL (reference sequence). Trimming took off 8 bases at V and 2 bases at J, with 13 bases between the two ends.

CDR3 residues: CASSLDAGGPNEQFF. CDR3 sequence (DNA): TGTGCCAGCAGCTTAGATGCGGGAGGCCCTAATGAGCAGTTCTTC. The chain links TRBV7-6 to TRBJ2-1, with 8 bases matching TRBD2. The J segment lost 7 bases and the V segment lost 1 base, leaving 6 bases of the junction unmatched. Germline CDR1 and CDR2: SGHVS and FNYEAQ. The CDR3 spans 15 residues.

The genes are TRBV5-5 and TRBJ2-7; 8 nucleotides align to TRBD2. This CDR3 contains 14 residues. The germline V gene encodes CDR1 SGHKS and CDR2 YYEKEE (reference sequence). V lost 7 bases, J lost 0 bases, and 6 bases stayed unmatched. The CDR3 reads CASQRGWASYEQYF. CDR3 coding DNA: TGTGCCAGCCAGCGGGGGTGGGCCTCCTACGAGCAGTACTTC.

The CDR3 sequence is CASSHQQGPYEQYF. The CDR3 DNA reads TGTGCCAGCAGTCACCAACAGGGGCCCTACGAGCAGTACTTC. This chain uses TRBV28 with TRBJ2-7, with TRBD1 identical over 7 bases. With 5 bases clipped from V and 2 bases from J, the junction kept 6 bases outside the gene matches. CDR1 is MDHEN, CDR2 SYDVKM, per germline. This CDR3 region has 14 residues.

This rearrangement joins TRBV3-1 (or the pseudogene TRBV3-2) to TRBJ2-5, with D possibly TRBD2 on 5 matching bases. The CDR3 spans 14 residues. CDR1 is LGHDT, CDR2 YNNKEL, per germline (reference sequence). V gave up 3 bases and J gave up 5 bases, with 13 bases separating them. The CDR3 here is CASSQYEGRETQYF. CDR3 DNA sequence: TGTGCCAGCAGCCAGTACGAGGGCCGTGAGACCCAGTACTTC.

This clone was recorded once. The rearrangement uses TRBV19 and TRBJ2-5; tentative D call: TRBD1 (5 bases). This CDR3 is 16 amino acids long. Trimming took 4 bases from V and 5 from J, leaving 20 bases between them. The germline CDR1 and CDR2 sequences are LNHDA and SQIVND (reference sequence). The chain's CDR3 is CASSNPLQGGMETQYF. The CDR3 DNA sequence: TGTGCCAGTAGTAACCCCCTGCAGGGTGGGATGGAGACCCAGTACTTC.

This chain joins TRBV6-5 and TRBJ1-6, with D unresolved. V lost 0 bases and J 9 bases, leaving 12 bases between the germline ends. The CDR3 covers 15 residues. Germline V gives CDR1 MNHEY, CDR2 SVGAGI. The CDR3 is CASSYSVEELSPLHF. DNA for the CDR3: TGTGCCAGCAGTTACTCAGTAGAGGAACTTTCACCCCTCCACTTT.

The chain has TRBV12-3 or TRBV12-4 and TRBJ1-2; TRBD1 is a possible D gene (5 bases). V lost 6 bases, J lost 0 bases, and 8 bases lay in between. This CDR3 comprises 13 residues. The CDR3 DNA reads as TGTGCCAGCAGGAAGACAGCTAACTATGGCTACACCTTC. It yields the protein CASRKTANYGYTF.

The table lists this clone with a count of one. This chain joins TRBV5-1 and TRBJ1-3; weak D call: TRBD1 (6 bases). This CDR3 contains 14 residues. V lost 4 bases and J lost 5, with 13 bases in between. CDR1 and CDR2 (germline): SGHRS, YFSETQ. CDR3 DNA: TGCGCCAGCAGCCGCGACAGGATGAGAAACACCATATATTTT. It encodes CASSRDRMRNTIYF.

This chain joins TRBV19 and TRBJ1-2; D call uncertain. Trimming took off 7 bases at V and 8 bases at J, with 26 bases between the two ends. The CDR3 runs to 16 residues. Germline V CDR1 and CDR2: LNHDA, SQIVND (reference sequence). CDR3 nucleotides: TGTGCCAGTAACATATATTCGTCGAGGGCCCAGCTCGGCTACACCTTC. This translates into CASNIYSSRAQLGYTF.

This sequence joins TRBV9 and TRBJ2-7, with TRBD2 identical over 9 bases. J gave up 6 bases and V 0 bases, and 7 bases lay outside the gene matches. CDR1 SGDLS and CDR2 YYNGEE come from the germline V gene. This CDR3 region has 15 residues. The CDR3 DNA follows: TGTGCCAGCAGCGTAGTGGCTAGCGGGACGACCGAGCAGTACTTC. This sequence encodes CASSVVASGTTEQYF.

The V and J genes are TRBV7-3 and TRBJ2-3, with 8 bases identical to TRBD1. CDR3 length equals 14 residues. The germline V gene encodes CDR1 SGHTA and CDR2 FQGTGA. Germline trimming cut 10 bases from V and 2 bases from J; bases unmatched to any gene: 8. The CDR3: CATASTGDTDTQYF. DNA of the CDR3: TGTGCCACCGCATCGACAGGGGACACAGATACGCAGTATTTT.

This chain uses TRBV7-9 with TRBJ2-5; 12 positions agree with TRBD2. The CDR3 has 16 amino acids. CDR1 is SEHNR and CDR2 is FQNEAQ in the germline V gene (reference sequence). The V segment lost 5 bases and the J segment 2 bases; nucleotides outside the gene matches: 6. The CDR3 sequence is CASSPPGLAGQETQYF. CDR3 DNA sequence: TGTGCCAGCAGCCCTCCAGGACTAGCGGGACAAGAGACCCAGTACTTC.

The chain employs TRBV28 and TRBJ1-1; D is ambiguous. Germline assignment: CDR1 MDHEN and CDR2 SYDVKM. V shed 10 bases and J shed 3 bases, with 15 bases lying between them. The CDR3 is 13 residues long. CDR3 sequence (DNA): TGTGCCACCGTAGAACGGGATCACACTGAAGCTTTCTTT. It specifies CATVERDHTEAFF. The complete variable domain, with remaining parts taken from reference TRBV28 and TRBJ1-1, reads DVKVTQSSRYLVKRTGEKVFLECVQDMDHENMFWYRQDPGLGLRLIYFSYDVKMKEKGDIPEGYSVSREKKERFSLILESASTNQTSMYLCATVERDHTEAFFGQGTRLTVV.